The T cell receptor (beta chain) described here comes from a study of T cell responses to AZD1222 COVID-19 vaccine. Whole-study context: Second-dose timings of about 4 or about 12 weeks were pooled. Study-wide results and limits: Spike-wide vaccine-associated CD4 TCRs dominated at 160-218 and 743-854. Baseline seropositivity characterized only six AZD1222 recipients. Possibly, clonal diversity was underestimated; donors were largely white British and included more females.

Comments on this clone: The antigen remains undetermined.

The V end lost 5 bases, the J end lost 5 bases, and 12 bases lay between the germline ends. The germline gives CDR1 KGHSH, CDR2 LQKENI. The CDR3 is 13 amino acids. Here immunoSEQ multiplex PCR was the method, and the copy in TCRdb shows in-frame clones only, minus some. Of around 130,000 clones listed, over 90% are singletons. The chain employs TRBV18 and TRBJ1-1; D gene unclear. Sequencing used peripheral blood, obtained on day 0 of AZD1222 vaccination. The source of this sequence is an adult in good health. CDR3 nucleotides: TGTGCCAGCTCAACCATCGGTAGGACTGAAGCTTTCTTT. As protein: CASSTIGRTEAFF.